This T cell receptor (beta chain) was profiled in a study of CD8 T cells in Susac syndrome. Germline V gene sequence: CDR1 SGDLS, CDR2 YYNGEE. The ends lost 4 bases at V and 3 bases at J; junction bases unmatched: 3. The CDR3 runs 15 residues. In blood CD8+ and CD4+ T cells, TCR beta underwent sequencing. Reverse transcription of roughly 0.5 to 1 ug RNA was carried out with random hexamers. Coverage of TCR beta CDR3 amplification by immunoSEQ multiplex PCR extended to 54 Vbeta and 13 Jbeta. TCRdb re-called the immunoSEQ multiplex PCR reads through MiXCR, storing one row per CDR3 protein. This sample has 180,000 or so distinct CDR3 sequences, with roughly 95% found just once.

Input material: CD4+ T cells from PBMCs. This clonotype originated in a human donor with multiple sclerosis. The chain links TRBV9 to TRBJ2-7, with 14 bases identical to TRBD2. The CDR3 nucleotides read TGTGCCAGCAGCAACGGACTAGCGGGGGGCTACGAGCAGTACTTC. Translating it yields CASSNGLAGGYEQYF.